One and the same sample provided the 29 T cell receptor beta chains below, sequenced in a study of OX40 agonist ivuxolimab in advanced cancers. Sequenced by immunoSEQ multiplex PCR; TCRdb stores in-frame clones only, minus some. The sample contains about 44,000 clones, 70% to 90% of which appear only once. The material was CD4+ or CD8+ T cells sorted from blood, obtained in a trial of the OX40 agonist ivuxolimab. These receptors all stem from an adult with an advanced solid tumor such as melanoma, head and neck, liver or kidney cancer.

This chain links TRBV4-1 with TRBJ1-1; no firm D call. Trimming stripped 0 bases from V and 0 bases from J, with 2 bases between. Germline V gene lookup returns CDR1 MGHRA and CDR2 YSYEKL. CDR3 size: 13 residues. DNA of the CDR3: TGCGCCAGCAGCCAAGAGATGAACACTGAAGCTTTCTTT. Translated: CASSQEMNTEAFF.

V is TRBV19 and J is TRBJ1-1; unclear D gene. CDR1 LNHDA and CDR2 SQIVND come from the germline V gene (reference sequence). V was trimmed by 5 bases and J by 0 bases, leaving 7 bases between them. The CDR3 has 13 amino acids. CDR3 DNA sequence: TGTGCCAGTAGTTACAGTGTGAACACTGAAGCTTTCTTT. Encoded protein: CASSYSVNTEAFF.

CDR3 region: CASSDGQTRSTDTQYF. The DNA for the CDR3 is TGTGCCAGCAGCGACGGACAGACCCGGAGCACAGATACGCAGTATTTT. The rearrangement links TRBV11-2 to TRBJ2-3; D perhaps matches TRBD1 (6 bases). Trimming removed 5 bases from V and 0 bases from J, with 15 bases in between. CDR3 length: 16 amino acids. Germline V gives CDR1 SGHAT, CDR2 FQNNGV.

This clone qualifies as medium-sized (0.01 to 0.1%). This rearrangement joins TRBV7-9 to TRBJ2-7; the match to TRBD2 covers 7 bases. Trimming cost V 1 base and J 1 base; bases outside gene matches: 7. This CDR3 contains 16 residues. The germline V gene encodes CDR1 SEHNR and CDR2 FQNEAQ (reference sequence). In DNA form, the CDR3 reads TGTGCCAGCAGCTTAGAGGGAGCGGGGAAATCCTACGAGCAGTACTTC. It specifies CASSLEGAGKSYEQYF.

The count of this clone is one. The V call is TRBV6-6, the J call TRBJ2-7, with D perhaps given as TRBD1 or TRBD2 (5 bases each). CDR3 length equals 14 residues. The V end lost 2 bases, the J end lost 0 bases, and 8 bases lay between the germline ends. Germline V gene lookup returns CDR1 MNHNY and CDR2 SVGAGI (reference sequence). This CDR3 is CASSYRDDSYEQYF. In DNA form, the CDR3 reads TGTGCCAGCAGTTACCGGGACGACTCCTACGAGCAGTACTTC.

The chain carries TRBV10-2 and TRBJ1-6; D may be TRBD1 (5 bases). This CDR3 has 15 amino acids. CDR1 is WSHSY, CDR2 SAAADI, per germline. V gave up 2 bases and J gave up 8 bases, with 13 bases separating them. DNA of the CDR3: TGCGCCAGCAGTGAGAGGCAGGGAGTAGATTCACCCCTCCACTTT. Protein: CASSERQGVDSPLHF.

To note about this clone: Other DNA sequences of this sample code for an identical CDR3. The chain joins TRBV15 to TRBJ2-1; 7 bases match TRBD2. The junction had 6 bases not matched to a gene; V was cut back by 0 bases and J by 1 base. The germline V gene encodes CDR1 LNHNV and CDR2 YYDKDF (reference sequence). The CDR3 runs 17 residues. The CDR3 here is CATSRDLAGASYNEQFF. In DNA form, the CDR3 reads TGTGCCACCAGCAGAGATCTGGCGGGAGCGTCCTACAATGAGCAGTTCTTC.

The chain combines TRBV7-6 with TRBJ1-5, with D tentatively TRBD1 (6 bases). The germline V gene encodes CDR1 SGHVS and CDR2 FNYEAQ. V gave up 1 base and J gave up 2 bases, with 9 bases separating them. The CDR3 is made up of 15 amino acids. CDR3 DNA: TGTGCCAGCAGCTTAGAGGGGGGAGGCAATCAGCCCCAGCATTTT. This gives the protein CASSLEGGGNQPQHF.

The chain employs TRBV6-5 and TRBJ2-2; no firm D call. Germline CDR1 reads MNHEY; CDR2 reads SVGAGI. The CDR3 runs 14 residues. The V gene lost 2 bases and the J gene lost 4 bases, with 8 bases spanning the gap. The CDR3 sequence is CASSYALLTGELFF. In nucleotides, the CDR3 is TGTGCCAGCAGTTACGCACTACTCACCGGGGAGCTGTTTTTT.

J is TRBJ1-5 and V is TRBV10-2, with TRBD1 matching 7 bases. Germline V CDR1 and CDR2: WSHSY, SAAADI. The J segment lost 4 bases and the V segment lost 7 bases, leaving 7 bases of the junction unmatched. The CDR3 covers 14 residues. The CDR3 bases are TGCGCCAGCAACCCGGGACAGCCAAATCAGCCCCAGCATTTT. Amino acids: CASNPGQPNQPQHF.

This sequence joins TRBV4-1 and TRBJ1-1; D remains unclear. The CDR3 totals 16 residues. CDR1 is MGHRA and CDR2 is YSYEKL in the germline V gene. V dropped 1 base and J dropped 0 bases, with 12 bases sitting between them. The chain's CDR3 is CASSQVTGVMNTEAFF. The CDR3 bases are TGCGCCAGCAGCCAAGTCACCGGGGTCATGAACACTGAAGCTTTCTTT.

This rearrangement joins TRBV7-9 to TRBJ1-1; D uncertain. With 7 bases removed from V and 5 bases from J, the gap between germline ends came to 14 bases. Germline CDR1 and CDR2: SEHNR and FQNEAQ (reference sequence). The CDR3 totals 13 residues. The CDR3 spells CASTGRLPTEAFF. The DNA for the CDR3 is TGTGCCAGCACGGGGAGACTCCCGACTGAAGCTTTCTTT.

The chain has TRBV7-9 and TRBJ1-4, with TRBD1 identical over 7 bases. The germline V gene has CDR1 SEHNR and CDR2 FQNEAQ (reference sequence). This CDR3 is 14 amino acids long. V shed 8 bases and J 8 bases; nucleotides not matched to a gene: 11. CDR3 DNA: TGTGCCAGCCGCGGAGAGGGGGCGGAAGAAAAACTGTTTTTT. It yields the protein CASRGEGAEEKLFF.

This sequence joins TRBV11-2 and TRBJ2-5, with D hard to call. Germline loops: CDR1 SGHAT, CDR2 FQNNGV. This CDR3 has 11 residues. V lost 4 bases to trimming and J lost 4 bases, with 4 bases between them. CDR3 amino acids: CASSSGETQYF. In nucleotides, the CDR3 is TGTGCCAGCAGCTCCGGAGAGACCCAGTACTTC.

The genes are TRBV2 and TRBJ2-5; D is perhaps TRBD1 (6 bases). CDR3 length: 15 amino acids. Trimming pared 4 bases from V and 1 base from J, leaving 13 bases between. Germline CDR1 SNHLY, CDR2 FYNNEI. The CDR3, as DNA: TGTGCCAGCAGTGGTACCTCGGACAGCCAAGAGACCCAGTACTTC. Its translation is CASSGTSDSQETQYF.

The CDR3 sequence is CASSQFGGAEAFF. CDR3 coding DNA: TGTGCCAGCAGCCAATTTGGGGGGGCTGAAGCTTTCTTT. The chain couples TRBV4-2 to TRBJ1-1; TRBD1 is a possible D gene (5 bases). Germline loops: CDR1 LGHNA, CDR2 YNFKEQ. V lost 2 bases to trimming and J lost 6 bases, with 10 bases between them. There are 13 residues in the CDR3.

This chain joins TRBV5-6 and TRBJ2-3; 8 bases fit TRBD2. J was trimmed by 4 bases and V by 4 bases; bases with no gene match: 14. The CDR3 is made up of 17 amino acids. Germline V gives CDR1 SGHDT, CDR2 YYEEEE. CDR3 coding DNA: TGTGCCAGCAGCCTCCCCTCCGGGGAGCGGGGGTCAGATACGCAGTATTTT. Protein product: CASSLPSGERGSDTQYF.

The chain links TRBV19 to TRBJ1-1, with 9 nucleotides matching TRBD1. The CDR3 is made up of 14 amino acids. V was pared by 5 bases and J by 5 bases, with 6 bases of the junction left unmatched. In germline, CDR1 is LNHDA, CDR2 SQIVND (reference sequence). As DNA, the CDR3 is TGTGCCAGTAGTCCTGGGACAGGGAAGACTGAAGCTTTCTTT. Translation gives CASSPGTGKTEAFF.

This clone was picked up a small number of times. The chain is built from TRBV2 and TRBJ1-1; D may be TRBD1 (6 bases). Looked up from germline, CDR1 is SNHLY and CDR2 is FYNNEI. CDR3 length: 14 residues. V gave up 7 bases and J gave up 5 bases, with 17 bases separating them. CDR3 protein: CASTPRQDQTEAFF. Here the CDR3 DNA reads TGTGCCAGCACCCCTAGACAGGACCAAACTGAAGCTTTCTTT.

V gene TRBV30 combines with J gene TRBJ2-3; 7 nucleotides agree with TRBD1. Germline CDR1 GTSNPN, CDR2 SVGIG (reference sequence). The CDR3 has 17 residues. The V gene end was trimmed by 2 bases and the J gene end by 0 bases; junction bases not matched to a gene: 11. CDR3: CAWSSHPGQMSTDTQYF. CDR3 bases: TGTGCCTGGAGTTCCCATCCGGGACAGATGAGCACAGATACGCAGTATTTT. The full variable domain, rest sourced from reference TRBV30 and TRBJ2-3, is SQTIHQWPATLVQPVGSPLSLECTVEGTSNPNLYWYRQAAGRGLQLLFYSVGIGQISSEVPQNLSASRPQDRQFILSSKKLLLSDSGFYLCAWSSHPGQMSTDTQYFGPGTRLTVL.

The chain links TRBV28 to TRBJ1-2, with D hard to call. CDR3 length: 15 residues. With 6 bases removed from V and 9 bases from J, the gap between germline ends came to 23 bases. The germline gives CDR1 MDHEN, CDR2 SYDVKM. The CDR3 nucleotides read TGTGCCAGCAGATTTCTCCCTATGGGGTTTGGAAGCTACACCTTC. Protein sequence: CASRFLPMGFGSYTF.

The chain links TRBV10-3 to TRBJ1-1; D ambiguous. V was pared by 5 bases and J by 4 bases, with 20 bases between. The CDR3 length is 16 residues. Looked up from germline, CDR1 is ENHRY and CDR2 is SYGVKD. The CDR3 DNA is TGTGCCATCAGTCCATCTCGGCTAAACAGTGTCACTGAAGCTTTCTTT. It codes for CAISPSRLNSVTEAFF.

CDR3 amino acids: CASSLAGVASGGGEQFF. The CDR3 region has the DNA TGTGCCAGCAGCTTAGCGGGGGTGGCTAGCGGGGGTGGTGAGCAGTTCTTC. J is TRBJ2-1 and V is TRBV7-6; TRBD2 aligns across 10 bases. There are 17 residues in the CDR3. J was trimmed by 9 bases and V by 0 bases; bases with no gene match: 11. The germline V gene has CDR1 SGHVS and CDR2 FNYEAQ.

A single count supports this clone. V gene TRBV29-1 combines with J gene TRBJ1-5; D unresolved. Germline loops: CDR1 SQVTM, CDR2 ANQGSEA. V lost 2 bases to trimming and J lost 5 bases, with 7 bases between them. CDR3 length: 12 amino acids. As DNA, the CDR3 is TGCAGCGTTGAAAAGGTGGATCAGCCCCAGCATTTT. Protein: CSVEKVDQPQHF.

V is TRBV30 and J is TRBJ1-1; a weak D match, TRBD1 (6 bases). The V end was cut by 2 bases, the J end by 1 base, with 17 bases between. The CDR3 is 16 residues long. Germline V lookup: CDR1 GTSNPN, CDR2 SVGIG (reference sequence). CDR3 coding DNA: TGTGCCTGGAGTCCATCCGGGACAAACTCGAACACTGAAGCTTTCTTT. The encoded protein is CAWSPSGTNSNTEAFF.

The chain couples TRBV27 to TRBJ1-1; a possible D gene is TRBD1 (5 bases). This CDR3 region has 15 residues. CDR1 is MNHEY, CDR2 SMNVEV, per germline (reference sequence). Trimming stripped 3 bases from V and 1 base from J, with 12 bases between. CDR3 bases: TGTGCCAGCAGTTTCTACGGGACGCCGAACACTGAAGCTTTCTTT. It specifies CASSFYGTPNTEAFF.

The chain carries TRBV27 and TRBJ2-7, with 11 bases identical to TRBD2. Losses at the gene ends were 3 bases for V and 2 bases for J; bases not matched to a gene: 6. The CDR3 has 16 residues. Germline CDR1 MNHEY, CDR2 SMNVEV (reference sequence). In DNA, the CDR3 is TGTGCCAGCAGTTTTGGGGCGGGACTAGCGGCCTACGAGCAGTACTTC. Translation gives CASSFGAGLAAYEQYF.

The chain links TRBV7-8 to TRBJ1-1, with D maybe TRBD1 (5 bases). Germline V gene sequence: CDR1 SGHVS, CDR2 FQNEAQ. The V gene lost 1 base and the J gene lost 7 bases, with 13 bases spanning the gap. This CDR3 comprises 14 residues. CDR3 sequence reads: CASSLVSGTYEAFF. CDR3 DNA sequence: TGTGCCAGCAGCTTAGTCAGTGGGACGTATGAAGCTTTCTTT.

This chain links TRBV28 with TRBJ2-7; 7 bases are a match to TRBD1. After removal of 4 bases from V and 2 bases from J, the junction contained 8 bases not matched to a gene. This CDR3 is 15 amino acids long. The germline gives CDR1 MDHEN, CDR2 SYDVKM. The CDR3 DNA reads TGTGCCAGCAGTTCGACAGGGACAGAAGCCTACGAGCAGTACTTC. Protein sequence: CASSSTGTEAYEQYF. Combining the CDR3 with reference TRBV28 and TRBJ2-7 gives the whole variable domain DVKVTQSSRYLVKRTGEKVFLECVQDMDHENMFWYRQDPGLGLRLIYFSYDVKMKEKGDIPEGYSVSREKKERFSLILESASTNQTSMYLCASSSTGTEAYEQYFGPGTRLTVT.